Listed below are T cell receptor beta chains from one sample, sequenced in a study of shared clonotypes between healthy human individuals. Repertoires were generated with immunoSEQ multiplex PCR, while TCRdb's copy carries only in-frame clones and drops some. Counted here are about 700,000 clones, 92% occurring once; the ten biggest clones make up approximately 24%. Sequenced input: naive CD8+ T cells sorted from blood. These receptor sequences come from a man aged 30 to 45 in good health. The CDR3 runs from the conserved cysteine through the conserved F or W. D genes are given only for firm matches. Not every row has a clone size; where given, it reads once, few, many or a size class.

TGTGCCAGTAATCAGGGAGGCAATCAGCCCCAGCATTTT	CASNQGGNQPQHF	.	once	TRBV19	TRBJ1-5
TGTGCCAGCAGCTTAGAGGCTAGCGGGACTAGCACAGATACGCAGTATTTT	CASSLEASGTSTDTQYF	TRBD2	.	TRBV7-6	TRBJ2-3
TGTGCCAGCAGCTTCGAAACAGGGTTCGCCATGGGAGGTGAAAAACTGTTTTTT	CASSFETGFAMGGEKLFF	.	.	TRBV7-8	TRBJ1-4
TGCGCCAGCAGTGGACTAGCGGGAGGTGCCCAATTAGCCAAAAACATTCAGTACTTC	CASSGLAGGAQLAKNIQYF	TRBD2	.	TRBV10-2	TRBJ2-4
TGCGCCAGCAGCGATAGGAGCTACGAGCAGTACTTC	CASSDRSYEQYF	.	.	TRBV5-1	TRBJ2-7
TGTGCCAGCCCTAGCGGTTACAATGAGCAGTTCTTC	CASPSGYNEQFF	TRBD2	.	TRBV2	TRBJ2-1
TGTGCCAGCAGCCAAGGGGGAGACACCGGGGAGCTGTTTTTT	CASSQGGDTGELFF	.	few	TRBV9	TRBJ2-2
TGTGCCAGCAGTAGGGCAGGGCATGAGACCCAGTACTTC	CASSRAGHETQYF	.	.	TRBV27	TRBJ2-5
TGTGCCAGCAGTCCGCTGACGCCCGGGGAGCTGTTTTTT	CASSPLTPGELFF	.	.	TRBV27	TRBJ2-2
TGTGCCAGCAGCAAATGGTCACCGGGACGAAACGCAAGGTACGATACGCAGTATTTT	CASSKWSPGRNARYDTQYF	.	.	TRBV21-1	TRBJ2-3
TGTGCCAGCAGTTTATTCAGGGACAGGAGTTACAATGAGCAGTTCTTC	CASSLFRDRSYNEQFF	TRBD1	once	TRBV27	TRBJ2-1
TGTGCCACAGAGCGCACTAACACAGATACGCAGTATTTT	CATERTNTDTQYF	.	.	TRBV10-3	TRBJ2-3
TGCGCCAGCAGCCAAGTTTTACAGGGTAATAGGCACAATGAGCAGTTCTTC	CASSQVLQGNRHNEQFF	.	.	TRBV4-1	TRBJ2-1
TGTGCCAGCAGCCCCCCGGGCACCGGGGAGCTGTTTTTT	CASSPPGTGELFF	.	once	TRBV11-2	TRBJ2-2
TGTGCCAGCAGTTTAGGGGGACTAGCGGGACGGGATGAGCAGTTCTTC	CASSLGGLAGRDEQFF	TRBD2	.	TRBV28	TRBJ2-1
TGTGCCAGCAGTTTTCCCTCCCCCTACAATGAGCAGTTCTTC	CASSFPSPYNEQFF	.	.	TRBV27	TRBJ2-1
TGTGCCATCAGTGAATCGGGGACGGGGGCCTACGAGCAGTACTTC	CAISESGTGAYEQYF	.	.	TRBV10-3	TRBJ2-7
TGTGCCAGCAGCCGCGAACCGGGGCGGAGCTCCTACAATGAGCAGTTCTTC	CASSREPGRSSYNEQFF	.	.	TRBV11-2	TRBJ2-1
TGTGCCAGCAGTTTTGGTGAGAGCAATCAGCCCCAGCATTTT	CASSFGESNQPQHF	.	.	TRBV28	TRBJ1-5
TGTGCCATCAGTGAGTCGAAAGACAGGGATCCGAAGAACACCGGGGAGCTGTTTTTT	CAISESKDRDPKNTGELFF	TRBD1	.	TRBV10-3	TRBJ2-2
TGTGCCAGCAGTTTAGGGACAGGACTCATCTACGAGCAGTACTTC	CASSLGTGLIYEQYF	TRBD1	.	TRBV28	TRBJ2-7
TGTGCCAGCAGCTTTACTAACTACGAGCAGTACTTC	CASSFTNYEQYF	.	.	TRBV7-9	TRBJ2-7
TGCAGCGTTGGCCGGGCCTCCCGTAATGAAAAACTGTTTTTT	CSVGRASRNEKLFF	.	.	TRBV29-1	TRBJ1-4
TGTGCCAGCAGCTTGGAGGAGGGAGTGGCAGATACGCAGTATTTT	CASSLEEGVADTQYF	.	.	TRBV5-6	TRBJ2-3
TGTGCCGGATCTAGGTTCGGAGAGAATCAGCCCCAGCATTTT	CAGSRFGENQPQHF	.	.	TRBV6-1	TRBJ1-5
TGTGCCAGCAGCACTAGGGAGAGCTCCTACGAGCAGTACTTC	CASSTRESSYEQYF	.	.	TRBV27	TRBJ2-7
TGTGCCAGCAGGGGACAGGGGGGTTTCTATGAGCAGTTCTTC	CASRGQGGFYEQFF	TRBD1	.	TRBV2	TRBJ2-1
TGTGCCAGCACCAAGGACAGGGATGATGGCTACACCTTC	CASTKDRDDGYTF	TRBD1	.	TRBV27	TRBJ1-2
TGTGCCAGCAGTTTGGGTCCAGGGGGCCTAGGGACCCAGTACTTC	CASSLGPGGLGTQYF	TRBD1	.	TRBV27	TRBJ2-5
TGTGCCAGCAGTACCACAGGGGGCCAAGAGACCCAGTACTTC	CASSTTGGQETQYF	TRBD1	.	TRBV28	TRBJ2-5